The TCR beta chain described here comes from a study of shared clonotypes between healthy human individuals. Turning to the study itself: The study drew on a couple of women and a few men aged 18 to 49 as donors. The study used three CD4 naive, three CD4 memory, two CD8 naive and one CD8 memory plate per donor.

Those who donated, Caucasian adults without exception, all lived in Nashville, Tennessee. Germline V gene sequence: CDR1 LNHDA, CDR2 SQIVND (reference sequence). Trimming left V 6 bases short and J 0 bases short, with 18 bases between. The CDR3 is 17 amino acids. The method was immunoSEQ multiplex PCR; TCRdb's version includes in-frame clones alone and lacks a portion of them. The table lists around 1.6 million clones, 95% to 99% of them singletons. On this clone: Its antigen is unknown.

Study observations and caveats: Shared clonotypes: about 4.6% naive CD4, around 3.5% naive CD8, 2.3% memory CD4, 0.4% to 0.45% memory CD8.

Specimen: naive CD4+ T cells sorted from blood. Subset specified: CD45RA+ positively selected. The rearrangement joins TRBV19 to TRBJ1-3; D might be TRBD1 (5 bases). The TCR sequence derives from a young man in good health. The CDR3 DNA reads TGTGCCAGTAGCCGACAGCCTCTGACCACCTCTGGAAACACCATATATTTT. Encoded protein: CASSRQPLTTSGNTIYF.